The subject of this entry is one TCR beta chain. Its specific antigen is unknown. No per-base quality is available; no much larger clone lies one base away. The junction shows trimming of 1 base on V and 7 bases on J, and the gene matches do not reach 6 bases of it. From cysteine to phenylalanine, the CDR3 is 15 amino acids long. Left in the record is the CDR3 DNA by itself, 45 bases read in frame from the first base. The germline V gene encodes CDR1 LGHDT and CDR2 YNNKEL (reference sequence). Participants in the prospective study were aged 18 to 89 years, lived in some 24 United States geographic areas, and enrolled through a virtual design. In the prospective study, participants were assigned to cohorts based on the clinical history participants reported in a screening survey and a study questionnaire. In the prospective study, whole blood, serum and a nasopharyngeal or oropharyngeal swab were collected from each participant by mobile phlebotomists. Additional blood draws and questionnaires over an approximately two-month period could optionally be provided by prospective study participants. Before DNA extraction, prospective study blood samples were shipped either frozen or at room temperature.

TCRbeta CDR3 regions were amplified from genomic DNA using the immunoSEQ Assay, a bias-controlled multiplex PCR. As for the original processing: Within the assay, amplification of reference gene primers was used to estimate how many nucleated cells each sample contained. To quantify the absolute abundance of each unique TCRbeta CDR3 rearrangement, sequence reads were collapsed and filtered. For each sample, productive Simpson clonality was calculated as the square root of Simpson's diversity index over productive rearrangements. Entries here come from immuneACCESS through TCRdb and include only in-frame sequences with V and J called. Some clones fail to appear in such tables; in the studies checked, an unresolved V gene covers under half of the shortfall, and the cause of the remainder is unknown. V and J calls plus clone size are reproduced from that table; the DNA served to infer D and trimming. This sample has around 250,000 clones in its table, and about nine tenths of those were observed once. The ten largest clones add up to 1% to 1.5% of the sample.

This sample was taken from a study of blood T cell repertoires in COVID-19 (TCRdb year 2020). For the wider study: The collaborator samples originated in the United States, Italy and Spain and spanned the acute and convalescent phases of COVID-19. The samples were drawn from two sources: the first 160 participants of the ongoing ImmuneRACE study, and over 1,000 subjects contributed by 6 global collaborators. Deeply sampled blood TCRbeta repertoires from subjects exposed to, actively infected with, or recovered from COVID-19 were included in the dataset. The sample metadata nearly always contained a de-identified subject ID, COVID-19 status, age in years and sex. The repertoires were released in a freely available public database intended as a resource for research on the immune response to SARS-CoV-2. Where available, HLA class I and class II types were taken from metadata supplied by the sample provider and were not determined by assay-based typing. The material from the prospective study consisted of cDNA or gDNA derived from T cells, B-cell-depleted T cells, or PBMCs. What the work shows at the level of the full study, not this receptor alone: Clinical and demographic metadata were provided uncurated, with the amount varying by source and participant.

This chain is built from TRBV3-1 (or the pseudogene TRBV3-2) and TRBJ2-1; TRBD1 fits 8 bases in the junction. Sequenced: PBMCs or T cells enriched from blood (not recorded which). The sequence derives from a human donor in a cohort exposed to, infected with or recovered from COVID-19 (not recorded which). The donor label of this sample is uncertain. Here the CDR3 is given as CASSQAPGGLNEQFF. The nucleotides are TGTGCCAGCAGCCAAGCTCCAGGGGGCTTGAATGAGCAGTTCTTC.